A selection of T cell receptor beta chains follows, all from one sample in a study of blood T cells in healthy people across ages. TCRdb reanalysed the 5' RACE reads using MiXCR and keeps one entry per CDR3 protein. There are about 1.4 million distinct CDR3 sequences in the sample; approximately 59% occur only once, and approximately 7% lies in the top ten. Input material: blood. These receptors all come from a young man in good health. Both conserved end residues are part of each CDR3. D genes are given only for firm matches. A row's size may be missing; if present it is once, few, many or a size class.

J gene,V gene,D gene,clone size,CDR3 DNA,CDR3 protein
TRBJ2-1,TRBV20-1,TRBD1,-,TGCAGTGCTAGAAATCACAGGGGGCAGGTTGAGCAGTTCTTC,CSARNHRGQVEQFF
TRBJ2-1,TRBV24-1,-,-,TGTGCCACCATTTGGGGCTCCTACAATGAGCAGTTCTTC,CATIWGSYNEQFF
TRBJ2-4,TRBV7-9,-,few,TGTGCCAGCAGCTTACGAGGAAACATTCAGTACTTC,CASSLRGNIQYF
TRBJ1-2,TRBV4-2,-,-,TGTGCCAGCAGCCAAGAGCAGGACCCCCTCTATGGCTACACCTTC,CASSQEQDPLYGYTF
TRBJ2-7,TRBV4-3,TRBD1,-,TGCGCCAGCAGCCAAACGGACAGGGGCTCCTACGAGCAGTACTTC,CASSQTDRGSYEQYF
TRBJ2-1,TRBV7-8,TRBD2,-,TGTGCCAGCAGCTTAAGAGCGGGAGGTGGGTCCTACAATGAGCAGTTCTTC,CASSLRAGGGSYNEQFF
TRBJ1-1,TRBV4-3,-,-,TGCGCCAGCAGCCAAGGACTCCAGGTTGGGAAGGATGAAGCTTTCTTT,CASSQGLQVGKDEAFF
TRBJ2-1,TRBV20-1,-,-,TGCGGTGCAGGGTGGGCTATTAATGAGCAGTTCTTC,CGAGWAINEQFF
TRBJ2-1,TRBV20-1,-,-,TGCAGTGCTAGGGCGGGGTACGATTCCTACAATGAGCAGTTCTTC,CSARAGYDSYNEQFF
TRBJ2-1,TRBV25-1,-,-,TGTGCCAGCAGTGAATCCCGGAGGGAGAGGTTCTTC,CASSESRRERFF
TRBJ2-3,TRBV28,TRBD1,-,TGTGCCAGCAGGAGGGACAGGGTTTGGGGAGATACGCAGTATTTT,CASRRDRVWGDTQYF
TRBJ1-2,TRBV5-1,TRBD1,-,TGCGCCAGCAGCTTGGGGACAGGCGATTTCTATGGCTACACCTTC,CASSLGTGDFYGYTF
TRBJ2-5,TRBV2,TRBD2,few,TGTGCCAGCAGGTCGACTAGCGGCCAAGAGACCCAGTACTTC,CASRSTSGQETQYF
TRBJ2-1,TRBV4-1,-,few,TGCGCCAGCAGCCAGGTTAGCAGGGCAGAATACAATGAGCAGTTCTTC,CASSQVSRAEYNEQFF
TRBJ1-1,TRBV20-1,-,-,TGCAGTGCTAGATCGCTGGTGAACACTGAAGCTTTCTTT,CSARSLVNTEAFF
TRBJ1-1,TRBV2,-,-,TGTGCCTCTCAAGGGGGTTGGACTGAAGCTTTCTTT,CASQGGWTEAFF
TRBJ2-1,TRBV5-1,TRBD2,-,TGCGCCAGTCACCTGGCACTAGCGGACCCCGACAATGAGCAGTTCTTC,CASHLALADPDNEQFF
TRBJ2-3,TRBV29-1,TRBD1,few,TGCAGCGTTGAAGATCGGGCAGGGGGCCATCACACAGATACGCAGTATTTT,CSVEDRAGGHHTDTQYF
TRBJ2-7,TRBV27,-,-,TGTGCCAGCAGTGCAACAACTGTGGGCGAGCAGTACTTC,CASSATTVGEQYF
TRBJ2-3,TRBV21-1,-,-,TGTGCCAGCAGCAAAGTCTGGGGGCCTGTAGTAACAGATACGCAGTATTTT,CASSKVWGPVVTDTQYF
TRBJ1-5,TRBV20-1,TRBD1,once,TGCAGTGCTAGAGTTCCGGGACAGACGAATCAGCCCCAGCATTTT,CSARVPGQTNQPQHF
TRBJ2-5,TRBV29-1,-,-,TGCAGCGTTGAAGATTTAGGAATCGATACCTTAGGAGGGGAGACCCAGTACTTC,CSVEDLGIDTLGGETQYF
TRBJ1-5,TRBV15,-,-,TGTGCCACCAGCAAATTGGGGAGTAGCAATCAGCCCCAGCATTTT,CATSKLGSSNQPQHF
TRBJ2-1,TRBV18,TRBD1,-,TGTGCCAGCTCACGGACAGGAGACGGCAATGAGCAGTTCTTC,CASSRTGDGNEQFF
TRBJ2-3,TRBV3-1,-,-,TGTGCCAGCAGCCAAGACCCAGGGCCAGATACGCAGTATTTT,CASSQDPGPDTQYF
TRBJ2-7,TRBV7-2,-,-,TGTGCCAGCAGCTCCCAGGGAAGGGCGGTTTACGAGCAGTACTTC,CASSSQGRAVYEQYF